The source of this T cell receptor beta chain is a study of long-term antiretroviral therapy in people with HIV. Study-wide findings and caveats: There were no data on ART adherence, viral resistance or therapy changes, a gap that limits inferences about post-ART repertoire changes. Patients on ART gained diversity, which nonetheless stayed below transplant donor controls.

A minimum of one pre-ART and two post-ART PBMC samples existed for each donor. CDR1 and CDR2 (germline): MGHRA, YSYEKL. The CDR3 totals 14 residues. V gave up 5 bases and J gave up 4 bases, with 14 bases separating them. The immunoSEQ assay was v3.0, run at survey level. The target of sequencing was about 35,000-50,000 T-cell genomes per sample. Sequenced by immunoSEQ multiplex PCR; TCRdb stores in-frame clones only, minus some. The table has some 18,000 clones, about nine tenths seen once. As concerns this clone: The antigen is not known.

This sequence originates from a man younger than 30 with HIV. The starting material was unsorted PBMCs, obtained 2.1 years after starting antiretroviral therapy. V usage is TRBV4-1 and J usage is TRBJ1-1, with D possibly matching TRBD1 (5 bases). As DNA, the CDR3 is TGCGCCAGCAGCGATCCAGGGTCGGGCACTGAAGCTTTCTTT. This translates into CASSDPGSGTEAFF.